This TCR beta chain was sequenced during a study of T cells in localized non-small cell lung cancer. Only in-frame clones appear in the TCRdb table, and some are missing; sequencing was by immunoSEQ multiplex PCR. This sample carries some 64,000 clones, roughly 90% of them seen once, and the ten largest clones take roughly 2%. This CDR3 contains 14 residues. CDR1 and CDR2 (germline): LNHDA, SQIVND (reference sequence). The V gene lost 11 bases and the J gene lost 0 bases, with 14 bases spanning the gap. Remarks on this clone: Antigen unknown.

Study-level findings and limits: Appearance in adjacent lung was seen for a median about 60 of the top 100 tumor clones.

This sequence was found in a woman aged 35-70 years with stage I lung adenocarcinoma. This sequence joins TRBV19 and TRBJ2-1; TRBD2 is a possible D gene (6 bases). Material: peripheral blood, obtained before any cancer treatment. The CDR3 bases are TGTGCCGCCCGGGACTCGAGCTCCTACAATGAGCAGTTCTTC. This gives the protein CAARDSSSYNEQFF.